This entry describes one TCR beta chain. No antigen is known for it. This record comes from a study of post-analysis software for immune sequencing data. General study results and limits: The study found TRBV5-6, TRBV5-1 and TRBV20-1 among roughly 5 TRBV segments more frequent in patients than controls.

TCR beta cDNA libraries included unique molecular identifiers. TCRdb passed the PCR reads through MiXCR, listing each CDR3 protein once. This table holds about 260,000 distinct CDR3 sequences, 36% found once. Germline V gene lookup returns CDR1 MGHDK and CDR2 SYGVNS. CDR3 size: 13 residues. Deletions cut 0 bases from V and 13 bases from J, with 13 bases between. Material: blood. The source of this sequence is a girl aged 10 to 17 with multiple sclerosis. J is TRBJ2-4 and V is TRBV25-1, with D perhaps given as TRBD1 or TRBD2 (7 bases each). CDR3 loop: CASSEYTGGQQYF. The CDR3 DNA reads TGTGCCAGCAGTGAATATACGGGGGGACAGCAGTACTTC.